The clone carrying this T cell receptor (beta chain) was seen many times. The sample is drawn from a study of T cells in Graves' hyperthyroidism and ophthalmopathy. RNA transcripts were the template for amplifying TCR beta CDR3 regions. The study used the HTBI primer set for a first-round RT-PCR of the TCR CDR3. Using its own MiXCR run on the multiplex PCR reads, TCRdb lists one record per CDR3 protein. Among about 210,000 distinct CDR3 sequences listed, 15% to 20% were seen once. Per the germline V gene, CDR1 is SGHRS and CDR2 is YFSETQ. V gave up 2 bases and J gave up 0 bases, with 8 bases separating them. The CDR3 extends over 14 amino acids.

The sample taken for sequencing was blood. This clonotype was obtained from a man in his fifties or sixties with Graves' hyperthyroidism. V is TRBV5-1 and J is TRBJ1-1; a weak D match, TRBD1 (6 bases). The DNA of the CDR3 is TGCGCCAGCAGCTTCAGGGGCATGAACACTGAAGCTTTCTTT. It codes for CASSFRGMNTEAFF.